These T cell receptor beta chains were read from a single sample in a study of technical replicates of blood from several donors. Profiling relied on immunoSEQ multiplex PCR, and the TCRdb table lists in-frame clones only, not all of them. The table lists some 75,000 clones, around 96% of them singletons. Sequenced: T cells isolated from PBMCs. The receptors were gathered from a human donor in good health. CDR3s include the opening cysteine and the closing phenylalanine or tryptophan. D genes are given only for firm matches. The size field is filled for only some rows; it gives once, few, many or a size class.

>.|15|.|TRBV7-7|TRBJ2-1
TGTGCCAGCAGCTTAGGCGCGGGCCTCTACAATGAGCAGTTCTTC
CASSLGAGLYNEQFF
>.|14|.|TRBV2|TRBJ2-1
TGTGCCAGCTTTTGGACAGCGGACATCAATGAGCAGTTCTTC
CASFWTADINEQFF
>.|15|.|TRBV5-4|TRBJ1-1
TGTGCCAGCAGCTTGGCCGCGGGGCCGGGCACTGAAGCTTTCTTT
CASSLAAGPGTEAFF
>.|18|TRBD1|TRBV27|TRBJ1-1
TGTGCCAGCAGTTTATCTTACGAAGGGGGCGCTTGGGACACTGAAGCTTTCTTT
CASSLSYEGGAWDTEAFF
>.|15|TRBD1|TRBV7-6|TRBJ2-2
TGTGCCAGCAGCTTAAGGGGGCTTCGCGCCGGGGAGCTGTTTTTT
CASSLRGLRAGELFF
>.|14|TRBD2|TRBV6-5|TRBJ2-1
TGTGCCAGCAGCGGACTAGCGGAGTACAATGAGCAGTTCTTC
CASSGLAEYNEQFF
>.|14|.|TRBV5-4|TRBJ1-2
TGTGCCAGCAGCTTCATAGGGGAAAATTATGGCTACACCTTC
CASSFIGENYGYTF
>.|14|.|TRBV7-6|TRBJ2-7
TGTGCCAGCAGCTTTGGCAGGGCGGCAACCGAGCAGTACTTC
CASSFGRAATEQYF
>.|15|TRBD1|TRBV18|TRBJ2-7
TGTGCCAGCTCACCGTTCGAGACAGGGCTCAACGAGCAGTACTTC
CASSPFETGLNEQYF
>.|14|TRBD2|TRBV7-2|TRBJ2-1
TGTGCCAGCAGCTCAGGGCCGGGGGGCAATGAGCAGTTCTTC
CASSSGPGGNEQFF
>.|15|TRBD1|TRBV7-9|TRBJ1-2
TGTGCCAGCAGCTCTTGGGACAGGGAGGACTATGGCTACACCTTC
CASSSWDREDYGYTF
>few|12|.|TRBV5-6|TRBJ2-1
TGTGCCAGCAACAGACAGTACAATGAGCAGTTCTTC
CASNRQYNEQFF
>.|16|.|TRBV19|TRBJ2-5
TGTGCCAGTAGTAAAGGGGGGGTGAGAGGCCAAGAGACCCAGTACTTC
CASSKGGVRGQETQYF
>.|13|.|TRBV30|TRBJ1-5
TGTGCCTGGAGTCAGGGGATGAATCAGCCCCAGCATTTT
CAWSQGMNQPQHF
>.|16|TRBD1|TRBV7-6|TRBJ2-1
TGTGCCAGCAGCCGGCCTCTGGGACAGGGGATGGATGAGCAGTTCTTC
CASSRPLGQGMDEQFF
>once|14|.|TRBV27|TRBJ2-2
TGTGCCAGCAGGTCGACAGTACTGGCCGGGGAGCTGTTTTTT
CASRSTVLAGELFF
>once|14|TRBD2|TRBV27|TRBJ2-7
TGTGCCAGCAGCTCCGGGACTAGCTACTACGAGCAGTACTTC
CASSSGTSYYEQYF
>.|13|.|TRBV18|TRBJ2-5
TGTGCCAGCTCACCTTTAGTGGAAGAGACCCAGTACTTC
CASSPLVEETQYF
>.|14|.|TRBV7-2|TRBJ2-7
TGTGCCAGCAGCTCCCAGGGTGGCCCCTACGAGCAGTACTTC
CASSSQGGPYEQYF
>.|14|.|TRBV6-6|TRBJ1-1
TGTGCCAGCAGTTTAAAGGGGGAGAGAGCTGAAGCTTTCTTT
CASSLKGERAEAFF
>.|15|.|TRBV4-1|TRBJ1-2
TGCGCCAGCAGCCAAGGAGACAGCAGTTCCAGCGGCTACACCTTC
CASSQGDSSSSGYTF
>.|15|TRBD2|TRBV9|TRBJ2-7
TGTGCCAGCAGCGTTGATAGCGGGAGGGGTACGGAGCAGTACTTC
CASSVDSGRGTEQYF
>.|15|TRBD2|TRBV7-2|TRBJ2-1
TGTGCCAGCAGCTTCCAGCGGGAGGGCCGGGGTGAGCAGTTCTTC
CASSFQREGRGEQFF
>.|14|.|TRBV6-5|TRBJ1-1
TGTGCCAGCAGTTCGGGGGGGATTGGTACTGAAGCTTTCTTT
CASSSGGIGTEAFF
>.|14|.|TRBV6-5|TRBJ2-5
TGTGCCAGCAGTTACTCAGGGGCCCAAGAGACCCAGTACTTC
CASSYSGAQETQYF
>.|12|.|TRBV6-6|TRBJ2-7
TGTGCCAGCAGTTCCCTTTCCTACGAGCAGTACTTC
CASSSLSYEQYF
>.|15|TRBD1|TRBV10-3|TRBJ1-1
TGTGCCATCAGTGAGGACAGGGGGCCAAACACTGAAGCTTTCTTT
CAISEDRGPNTEAFF
>.|14|.|TRBV7-9|TRBJ1-4
TGTGCCAGCAGCTTAGCGGGCGGGAATGAAAAACTGTTTTTT
CASSLAGGNEKLFF
>.|14|TRBD1|TRBV28|TRBJ2-2
TGTGCCAGCACTGGGCAGGGGGCAACCGGGGAGCTGTTTTTT
CASTGQGATGELFF
>.|15|TRBD1|TRBV7-3|TRBJ2-7
TGTGCCAGCAGCTTGGGACAGGGAAAATTCTACGAGCAGTACTTC
CASSLGQGKFYEQYF
>few|14|TRBD1|TRBV11-1|TRBJ1-2
TGTGCCAGCAGCTTATCTAGGACAGGAGAAGGCTACACCTTC
CASSLSRTGEGYTF
>.|16|TRBD2|TRBV9|TRBJ2-1
TGTGCCAGCAGCGTAGGAGGTAGCGGGAGCGTCAGTGAGCAGTTCTTC
CASSVGGSGSVSEQFF
>.|15|TRBD1|TRBV4-3|TRBJ2-5
TGCGCCAGCAGCCAAAACAGGGGTAACCAAGAGACCCAGTACTTC
CASSQNRGNQETQYF
>.|16|.|TRBV7-9|TRBJ2-5
TGTGCCAGCATGAGTCGGGTGCGGAGGTGGGAAGAGACCCAGTACTTC
CASMSRVRRWEETQYF
>.|16|.|TRBV5-4|TRBJ2-6
TGTGCCAGCAGCTTGGGGGGGGGCGCTGGGGCCAACGTCCTGACTTTC
CASSLGGGAGANVLTF
>.|15|TRBD1|TRBV11-1|TRBJ2-7
TGTGCCAGCAGCTTACGGACAGGGGGAGCGAGCGAGCAGTACTTC
CASSLRTGGASEQYF
>.|14|TRBD2|TRBV27|TRBJ2-1
TGTGCCAGCACTAGCGGGGTGTCCTACAATGAGCAGTTCTTC
CASTSGVSYNEQFF
>.|15|TRBD1|TRBV5-1|TRBJ1-1
TGCGCCAGCAGACAGGGGACAGGGGGCGCTAGTCAAGCTTTCTTT
CASRQGTGGASQAFF
>.|13|.|TRBV13|TRBJ2-5
TGTGCCAGCAGCTCTGACCCGAGGGAGACCCAGTACTTC
CASSSDPRETQYF
>.|16|TRBD2|TRBV6-5|TRBJ2-1
TGTGCCAGCAGTTTGGAGGGGGGACTAGCTCACAATGAGCAGTTCTTC
CASSLEGGLAHNEQFF
>.|14|TRBD1|TRBV19|TRBJ2-7
TGTGCCAGTACCCCCGGGACAGGGAGCTACGAGCAGTACTTC
CASTPGTGSYEQYF
>.|15|TRBD1|TRBV19|TRBJ2-3
TGTGCCAGTAGCCAGGACAGGGAAGGCACAGATACGCAGTATTTT
CASSQDREGTDTQYF
>.|13|TRBD2|TRBV19|TRBJ2-7
TGTGCCAGTAGCCAGGGACTAGGATACGAGCAGTACTTC
CASSQGLGYEQYF
>once|15|.|TRBV6-1|TRBJ2-3
TGTGCCATCTTGAACCGGGACACCGGCACAGATACGCAGTATTTT
CAILNRDTGTDTQYF
>.|15|TRBD1|TRBV5-6|TRBJ1-4
TGTGCCAGCAGTTTGGCCAGGACAGGAGGATCAAAACTGTTTTTT
CASSLARTGGSKLFF